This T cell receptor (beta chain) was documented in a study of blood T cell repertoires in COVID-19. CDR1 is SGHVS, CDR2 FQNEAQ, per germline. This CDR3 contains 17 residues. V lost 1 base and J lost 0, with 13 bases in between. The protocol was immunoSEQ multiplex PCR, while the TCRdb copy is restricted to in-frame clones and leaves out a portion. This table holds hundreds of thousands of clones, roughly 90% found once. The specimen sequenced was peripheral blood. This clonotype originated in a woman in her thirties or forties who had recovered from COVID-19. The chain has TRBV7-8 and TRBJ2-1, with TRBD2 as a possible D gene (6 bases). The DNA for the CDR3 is TGTGCCAGCAGCTTAGATCGGGCGGGGTCCTCCTACAATGAGCAGTTCTTC. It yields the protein CASSLDRAGSSYNEQFF. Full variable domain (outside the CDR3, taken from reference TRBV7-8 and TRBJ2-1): GAGVSQSPRYKVAKRGQDVALRCDPISGHVSLFWYQQALGQGPEFLTYFQNEAQLDKSGLPSDRFFAERPEGSVSTLKIQRTQQEDSAVYLCASSLDRAGSSYNEQFFGPGTRLTVL.